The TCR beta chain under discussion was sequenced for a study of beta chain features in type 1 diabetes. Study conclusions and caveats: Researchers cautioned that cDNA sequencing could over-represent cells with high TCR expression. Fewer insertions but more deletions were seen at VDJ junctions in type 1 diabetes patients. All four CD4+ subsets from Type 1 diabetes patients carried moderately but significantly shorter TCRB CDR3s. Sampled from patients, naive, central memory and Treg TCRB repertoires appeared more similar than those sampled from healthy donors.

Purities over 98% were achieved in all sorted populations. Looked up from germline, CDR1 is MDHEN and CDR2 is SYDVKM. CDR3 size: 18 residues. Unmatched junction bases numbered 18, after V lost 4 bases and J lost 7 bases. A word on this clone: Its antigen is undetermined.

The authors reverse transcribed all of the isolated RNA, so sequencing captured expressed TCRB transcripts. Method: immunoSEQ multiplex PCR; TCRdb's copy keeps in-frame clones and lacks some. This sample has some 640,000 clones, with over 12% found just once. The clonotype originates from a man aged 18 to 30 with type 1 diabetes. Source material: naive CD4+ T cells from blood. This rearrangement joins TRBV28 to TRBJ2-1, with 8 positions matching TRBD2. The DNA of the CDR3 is TGTGCCAGCAGTTCCTGGGGGAGCGGGGGCCGAATGGTAAATGAGCAGTTCTTC. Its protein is CASSSWGSGGRMVNEQFF.